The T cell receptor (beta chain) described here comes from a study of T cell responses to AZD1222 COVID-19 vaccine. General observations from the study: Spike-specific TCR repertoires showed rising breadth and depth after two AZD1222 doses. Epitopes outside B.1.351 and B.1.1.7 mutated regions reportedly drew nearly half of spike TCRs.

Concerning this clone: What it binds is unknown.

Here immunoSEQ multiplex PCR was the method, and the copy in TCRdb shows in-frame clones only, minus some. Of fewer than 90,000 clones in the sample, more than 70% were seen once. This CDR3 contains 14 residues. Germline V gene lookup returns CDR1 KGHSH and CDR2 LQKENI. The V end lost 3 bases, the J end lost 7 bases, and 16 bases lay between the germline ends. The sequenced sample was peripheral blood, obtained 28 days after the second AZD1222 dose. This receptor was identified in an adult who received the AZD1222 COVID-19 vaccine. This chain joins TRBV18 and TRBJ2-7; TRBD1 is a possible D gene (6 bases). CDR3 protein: CASSPPGAEREQYF. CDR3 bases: TGTGCCAGCTCACCCCCAGGGGCTGAACGGGAGCAGTACTTC.